What follows are 7 T cell receptor beta chains derived from one specimen sequenced in a study of blood T cell repertoires in COVID-19. TCRdb's table, derived via immunoSEQ multiplex PCR, lists solely in-frame clones and lacks some. The sample contains around 160,000 clones, roughly 87% of which appear only once. The specimen sequenced was PBMCs or T cells enriched from blood (not recorded which). These receptors were obtained from a woman aged 40 to 50 who had been exposed to COVID-19.

This clone was found once. This chain joins TRBV18 and TRBJ2-3; possible D gene TRBD2, 6 bases. This CDR3 comprises 15 residues. The V and J ends lost 3 bases and 1 base respectively, with 11 bases between them. The V gene's germline CDR1 is KGHSH and CDR2 LQKENI. The CDR3 reads CASSPGGGGTDTQYF. The CDR3 bases are TGTGCCAGCTCACCGGGAGGAGGGGGCACAGATACGCAGTATTTT.

The V call is TRBV5-1, the J call TRBJ1-1; no definite D call. The CDR3 runs 16 residues. From germline, CDR1 is SGHRS and CDR2 YFSETQ. Trimming took 2 bases from V and 4 from J, leaving 18 bases between them. This CDR3 reads CASSLTGLPGVTEAFF. In nucleotides, the CDR3 is TGCGCCAGCAGCTTAACTGGGCTGCCCGGGGTCACTGAAGCTTTCTTT.

This chain uses TRBV6-6 with TRBJ1-1; D gene uncertain. The CDR3 spans 13 residues. V lost 10 bases and J 4 bases, leaving 16 bases between the germline ends. Germline assignment: CDR1 MNHNY and CDR2 SVGAGI (reference sequence). As DNA, the CDR3 is TGTGCCACAAAACGAGGGCGAGGCACTGAAGCTTTCTTT. Its protein product is CATKRGRGTEAFF.

The J gene is TRBJ1-5, the V gene TRBV28, with 8 bases that match TRBD1. The junction had 14 bases not matched to a gene; V was cut back by 3 bases and J by 1 base. The CDR3 spans 19 residues. Germline assignment: CDR1 MDHEN and CDR2 SYDVKM. DNA of the CDR3: TGTGCCAGCAGTTTCCACCCCCGACAGGGGATCTTAAGCAATCAGCCCCAGCATTTT. The encoded protein is CASSFHPRQGILSNQPQHF.

The V and J genes are TRBV28 and TRBJ2-1; 13 nucleotides align to TRBD2. The CDR3 contains 17 residues. The germline gives CDR1 MDHEN, CDR2 SYDVKM. V lost 5 bases, J lost 5 bases, and 9 bases stayed unmatched. CDR3 sequence reads: CASSKLAGGPGHNEQFF. The CDR3 DNA reads as TGTGCCAGCAGTAAACTAGCGGGAGGGCCAGGGCACAATGAGCAGTTCTTC.

The rearrangement joins TRBV7-9 to TRBJ1-2; 9 nucleotides line up with TRBD1. Losses at the gene ends were 6 bases for V and 8 bases for J; bases not matched to a gene: 10. The CDR3 has 14 residues. Germline CDR1 SEHNR, CDR2 FQNEAQ (reference sequence). The CDR3 region has the DNA TGTGCCAGCAGATTCACAGGGGGCGCGCCCGGCTACACCTTC. This sequence encodes CASRFTGGAPGYTF.

This clone was found many times. The CDR3 here is CASSSLGEAEKLFF. DNA for the CDR3: TGTGCCAGCAGCTCCCTGGGGGAGGCGGAAAAACTGTTTTTT. V gene TRBV9 combines with J gene TRBJ1-4; TRBD1 is a possible D gene (5 bases). Germline CDR1 is SGDLS and CDR2 is YYNGEE. The germline V and J ends were trimmed by 4 bases and 8 bases, with 15 bases remaining between them. The CDR3 has 14 amino acids. Supplemented by reference TRBV9 and TRBJ1-4, the full variable domain reads DSGVTQTPKHLITATGQRVTLRCSPRSGDLSVYWYQQSLDQGLQFLIQYYNGEERAKGNILERFSAQQFPDLHSELNLSSLELGDSALYFCASSSLGEAEKLFFGSGTQLSVL.